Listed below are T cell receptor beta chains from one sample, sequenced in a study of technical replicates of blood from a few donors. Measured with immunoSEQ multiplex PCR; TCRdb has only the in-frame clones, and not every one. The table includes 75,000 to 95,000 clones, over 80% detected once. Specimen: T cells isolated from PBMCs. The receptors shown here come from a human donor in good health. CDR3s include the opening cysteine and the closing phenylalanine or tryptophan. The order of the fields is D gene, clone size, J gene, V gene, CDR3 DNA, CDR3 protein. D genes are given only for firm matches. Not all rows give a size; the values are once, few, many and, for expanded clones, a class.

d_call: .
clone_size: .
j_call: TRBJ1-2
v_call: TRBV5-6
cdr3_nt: TGTGCCAGCAGCTTCCGGGTTATACTCTATGGCTACACCTTC
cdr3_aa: CASSFRVILYGYTF

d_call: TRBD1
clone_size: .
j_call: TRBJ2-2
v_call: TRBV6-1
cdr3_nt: TGTGCCAGCAGTGGGCGGGACAGGGCCACCGGGGAGCTGTTTTTT
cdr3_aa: CASSGRDRATGELFF

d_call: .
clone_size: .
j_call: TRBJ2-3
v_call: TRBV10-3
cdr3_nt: TGTGCCATCAGTGACAGCGTTCAACGGTCGGATACGCAGTATTTT
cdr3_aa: CAISDSVQRSDTQYF

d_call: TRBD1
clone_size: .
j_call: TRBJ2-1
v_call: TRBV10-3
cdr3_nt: TGTGCCATCAGTCACCCGGGACAGGGGCCCGATGAGCAGTTCTTC
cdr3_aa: CAISHPGQGPDEQFF

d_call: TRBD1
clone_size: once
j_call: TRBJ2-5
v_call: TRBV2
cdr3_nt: TGTGCCAGCAGCCTAACTATAGACAGGGCCGATGAGACCCAGTACTTC
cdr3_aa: CASSLTIDRADETQYF

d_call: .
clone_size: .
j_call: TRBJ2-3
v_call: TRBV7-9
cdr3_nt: TGTGCCAGCAGCTTAGGGGCAGGTACGCAGTATTTT
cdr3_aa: CASSLGAGTQYF

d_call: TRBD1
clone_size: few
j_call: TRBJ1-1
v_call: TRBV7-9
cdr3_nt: TGTGCCAGCAGCCCAGGGACAGGGGTGTCTTTCTTT
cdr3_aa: CASSPGTGVSFF

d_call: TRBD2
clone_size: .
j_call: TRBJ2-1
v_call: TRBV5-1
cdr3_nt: TGCGCCAGCAGCTCGCGGGGGGGAGACAATGAGCAGTTCTTC
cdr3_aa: CASSSRGGDNEQFF

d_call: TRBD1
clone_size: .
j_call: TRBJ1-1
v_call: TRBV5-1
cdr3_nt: TGCGCCAGCAGCCCTCCAAAACAGGGGGGGAACACTGAAGCTTTCTTT
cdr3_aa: CASSPPKQGGNTEAFF

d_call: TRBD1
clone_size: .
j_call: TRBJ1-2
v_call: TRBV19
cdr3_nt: TGTGCCAGTAATTCGGAGTATGACAGGGTAGTGGTCGACTATGGCTACACCTTC
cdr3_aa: CASNSEYDRVVVDYGYTF

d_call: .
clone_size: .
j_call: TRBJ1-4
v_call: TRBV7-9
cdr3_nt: TGTGCCAGCAGCGGGAGAATAGATGAAAAACTGTTTTTT
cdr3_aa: CASSGRIDEKLFF

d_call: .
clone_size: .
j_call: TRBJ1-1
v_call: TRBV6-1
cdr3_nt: TGTGCCAGCAGTGCCCGGGATTTGAACACTGAAGCTTTCTTT
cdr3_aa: CASSARDLNTEAFF

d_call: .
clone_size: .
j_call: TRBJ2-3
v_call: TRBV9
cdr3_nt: TGTGCCAGCAGCGTAAGTCACAGGCCCACAGATACGCAGTATTTT
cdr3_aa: CASSVSHRPTDTQYF

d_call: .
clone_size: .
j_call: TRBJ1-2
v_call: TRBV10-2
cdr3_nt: TGCGCCAGCAGTGAGGAGTGGCAGCGACGCGTCTATTACACCTTC
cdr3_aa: CASSEEWQRRVYYTF

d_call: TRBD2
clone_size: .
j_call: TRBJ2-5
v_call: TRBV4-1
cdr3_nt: TGCGCCAGCAGCCAGTCCTTTCCTAGCGGGAATGAAGAGACCCAGTACTTC
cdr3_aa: CASSQSFPSGNEETQYF

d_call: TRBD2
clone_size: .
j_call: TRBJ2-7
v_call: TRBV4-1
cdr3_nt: TGCGCCAGCAGCCAAGAAAGGACTAGCGTTAACGAGCAGTACTTC
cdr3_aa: CASSQERTSVNEQYF

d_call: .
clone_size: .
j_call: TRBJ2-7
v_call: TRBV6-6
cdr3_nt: TGTGCCAGCAGGGGCGGTCAGGCGGGAAGCTACGAGCAGTACTTC
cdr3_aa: CASRGGQAGSYEQYF

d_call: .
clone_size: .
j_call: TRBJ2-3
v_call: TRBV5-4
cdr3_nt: TGTGCCAGCAGCTTGGGCCCGATTTCGGGGATGCGGACAGATACGCAGTATTTT
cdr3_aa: CASSLGPISGMRTDTQYF

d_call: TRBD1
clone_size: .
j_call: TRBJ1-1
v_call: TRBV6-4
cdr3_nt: TGTGCCAGCACCTGGACAGGGATTAGTCGGATGAACACTGAAGCTTTCTTT
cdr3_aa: CASTWTGISRMNTEAFF

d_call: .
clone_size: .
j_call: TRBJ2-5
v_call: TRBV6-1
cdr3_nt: TGTGCCAGCAGTCACGGGTCAAAAGAGACCCAGTACTTC
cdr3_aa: CASSHGSKETQYF

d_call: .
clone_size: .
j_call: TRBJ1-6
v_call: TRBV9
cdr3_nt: TGTGCCAGCAGCGTAGCAGGGTCGAATAATTCACCCCTCCACTTT
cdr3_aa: CASSVAGSNNSPLHF

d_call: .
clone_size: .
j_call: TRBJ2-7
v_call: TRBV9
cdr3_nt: TGTGCCAGCAGCCCCGCCGGGAGCACCTACGAGCAGTACTTC
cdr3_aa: CASSPAGSTYEQYF

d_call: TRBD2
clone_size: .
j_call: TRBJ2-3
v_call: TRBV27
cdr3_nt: TGTGCCAGCAGTTCTCCTACGGGGACTAGCTTCTCAGATACGCAGTATTTT
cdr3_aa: CASSSPTGTSFSDTQYF

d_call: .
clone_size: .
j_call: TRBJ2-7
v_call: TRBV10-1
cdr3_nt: TGCGCCAGCAGTGAGGCTCAGGATATGTCCTACGAGCAGTACTTC
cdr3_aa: CASSEAQDMSYEQYF

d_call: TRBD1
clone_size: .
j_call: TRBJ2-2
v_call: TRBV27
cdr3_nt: TGTGCCAGCAGTTTACTTGGCAGGGGGAGTTTTAGGGAGCTGTTTTTT
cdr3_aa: CASSLLGRGSFRELFF